This T cell receptor (beta chain) was identified in a study of Graves' ophthalmopathy and Graves' hyperthyroidism. Whole-study context: Blood was drawn at initial diagnosis, before any treatment. Findings and caveats of the study: Ophthalmopathy cases were distinguished from stable hyperthyroidism by a 13-signature model, reaching approximately 88% sensitivity and roughly 80% specificity.

Clinical symptoms, serum thyroxine, TRAb, thyroid ultrasound and orbital computed tomography formed the basis of diagnosis. Researchers took RNA transcripts and amplified TCR beta CDR3 regions from them. RT-PCR with HTBI primers came first, then second-round multiplex PCR. TCRdb called the multiplex PCR reads again in MiXCR, with one record for every CDR3 protein. The sample lists some 240,000 distinct CDR3 sequences, 45% occurring once. This clonotype was counted a few times. What it recognizes is unknown. In germline, CDR1 is DFQATT, CDR2 SNEGSKA (reference sequence). Trimming removed 4 bases from V and 0 bases from J; junction bases left unmatched: 5. CDR3 length: 14 residues.

This chain links TRBV20-1 with TRBJ1-1; TRBD1 aligns across 7 bases. Sequencing used peripheral blood. This TCR derives from an adult man with Graves' ophthalmopathy. CDR3 region: CSATTGLMNTEAFF. Written as DNA, the CDR3 is TGCAGTGCTACGACAGGGCTAATGAACACTGAAGCTTTCTTT.